The 28 T cell receptor beta chains below come from one sample, sequenced in a study of CD8 T cells in ankylosing spondylitis. General study results and limits: A motif of several highly homologous TCR beta variants was seen as apparently characteristic of ankylosing spondylitis blood.

A single record per CDR3 protein comes from TCRdb applying MiXCR to the 5' RACE reads. Of more than 650,000 distinct CDR3 sequences listed, 12% were seen once; the top ten hold just over 0.5%. These receptors' antigens are unknown. The sequenced material came from blood, either unsorted or a sorted T cell fraction (not recorded which). The receptors derive from a male donor with ankylosing spondylitis.

The V call is TRBV28, the J call TRBJ2-3; 8 bases are shared with TRBD2. CDR3 length: 13 residues. J lost 4 bases, V lost 7 bases, and 4 bases had no gene match. Germline loops: CDR1 MDHEN, CDR2 SYDVKM. CDR3 bases: TGTGCCAGCAAAAGCGGGAGAGCAGATACGCAGTATTTT. Translated: CASKSGRADTQYF. Filled out from reference TRBV28 and TRBJ2-3, the complete variable domain reads DVKVTQSSRYLVKRTGEKVFLECVQDMDHENMFWYRQDPGLGLRLIYFSYDVKMKEKGDIPEGYSVSREKKERFSLILESASTNQTSMYLCASKSGRADTQYFGPGTRLTVL.

This clonotype was recorded a few times. The rearrangement uses TRBV7-2 and TRBJ2-7; 7 nucleotides line up with TRBD1. This CDR3 region has 16 residues. Losses at the gene ends were 5 bases for V and 3 bases for J; bases not matched to a gene: 13. The germline V gene has CDR1 SGHTA and CDR2 FQGNSA. The CDR3 sequence is CASSPTSGAGGYEQYF. Here the CDR3 DNA reads TGTGCCAGCAGCCCAACCAGTGGGGCAGGGGGCTACGAGCAGTACTTC.

This clonotype appeared many times. The CDR3 spells CSATVLAQPQHF. The CDR3 coding sequence is TGCAGTGCTACGGTTCTTGCTCAGCCCCAGCATTTT. The genes are TRBV20-1 and TRBJ1-5; D remains unclear. The CDR3 has 12 residues. Trimming took off 4 bases at V and 6 bases at J, with 10 bases between the two ends. The germline V gene has CDR1 DFQATT and CDR2 SNEGSKA (reference sequence).

This clonotype was recorded many times. The chain has TRBV18 and TRBJ1-1; a weak D match, TRBD1 (6 bases). Between the trimmed V and J ends, which lost 6 bases and 0 bases, there was a span of 17 bases. The CDR3 contains 16 residues. Germline CDR1 is KGHSH and CDR2 is LQKENI. CDR3 protein: CASSSPGQDLNTEAFF. The CDR3, as DNA: TGTGCCAGCTCCTCACCGGGACAAGACTTGAACACTGAAGCTTTCTTT.

The table lists this clonotype with a few counts. V gene TRBV11-2 combines with J gene TRBJ1-4; D remains ambiguous. The CDR3 extends over 12 amino acids. Trimming cost V 2 bases and J 7 bases, with 5 bases left between them. The V gene's germline CDR1 is SGHAT and CDR2 FQNNGV. CDR3 nucleotide sequence: TGTGCCAGCAGCTTAACAAGTGAAAAACTGTTTTTT. Translating it yields CASSLTSEKLFF.

Only a few counts were recorded for this clonotype. The chain employs TRBV7-6 and TRBJ2-6; a weak D match, TRBD1 (6 bases). Germline lookup yields CDR1 SGHVS and CDR2 FNYEAQ. This CDR3 region has 17 residues. Trimming shortened V by 1 base and J by 2 bases, and 12 bases separated the two germline ends. CDR3 sequence (DNA): TGTGCCAGCAGCTTAGGGACAGAAGCGGCTGGGGCCAACGTCCTGACTTTC. It encodes CASSLGTEAAGANVLTF.

This clonotype was detected a few times. This chain uses TRBV28 with TRBJ2-7; D ambiguous. The CDR3 extends over 11 amino acids. Trimming removed 10 bases at V and 4 bases at J, with 11 bases between. Germline values: CDR1 MDHEN, CDR2 SYDVKM. This CDR3 reads CATYGPYEQYF. Written as DNA, the CDR3 is TGTGCCACTTACGGACCTTACGAGCAGTACTTC.

V gene TRBV2 combines with J gene TRBJ2-7; D remains unclear. Germline assignment: CDR1 SNHLY and CDR2 FYNNEI. This CDR3 is 14 amino acids long. Deletions cut 1 base from V and 7 bases from J, with 14 bases between. This CDR3 reads CASSEVGVIQEQYF. The DNA of the CDR3 is TGTGCCAGCAGTGAAGTAGGTGTCATCCAGGAGCAGTACTTC.

This clonotype has just a few counts. The chain is built from TRBV13 and TRBJ2-1, with 8 bases fitting TRBD1. Germline V gives CDR1 PRHDT, CDR2 FYEKMQ (reference sequence). The CDR3 contains 15 residues. After removal of 1 base from V and 4 bases from J, the junction contained 3 bases not matched to a gene. Here the CDR3 reads CASSLEGQAYNEQFF. DNA of the CDR3: TGTGCCAGCAGCTTAGAGGGACAGGCATACAATGAGCAGTTCTTC.

This chain links TRBV7-2 with TRBJ2-3, with D maybe TRBD1 (6 bases). The V end was cut by 1 base, the J end by 0 bases, with 11 bases between. CDR1 is SGHTA, CDR2 FQGNSA, per germline. The CDR3 is made up of 16 amino acids. The CDR3 region has the DNA TGTGCCAGCAGCTTAGTCGGGACACCTAGCACAGATACGCAGTATTTT. It is translated as CASSLVGTPSTDTQYF. Full variable domain (outside the CDR3, taken from reference TRBV7-2 and TRBJ2-3): GAGVSQSPSNKVTEKGKDVELRCDPISGHTALYWYRQSLGQGLEFLIYFQGNSAPDKSGLPSDRFSAERTGGSVSTLTIQRTQQEDSAVYLCASSLVGTPSTDTQYFGPGTRLTVL.

This clonotype was found a few times. The rearrangement uses TRBV20-1 and TRBJ2-2, with 10 bases matching TRBD2. V shed 4 bases and J 9 bases; nucleotides not matched to a gene: 11. The V gene's germline CDR1 is DFQATT and CDR2 SNEGSKA (reference sequence). CDR3 length: 15 residues. CDR3 loop: CSATLAGAGRRELFF. Written as DNA, the CDR3 is TGCAGTGCTACTCTAGCGGGAGCTGGGAGGAGGGAGCTGTTTTTT.

The chain combines TRBV30 with TRBJ1-6; no firm D call. The CDR3 extends over 12 amino acids. The germline gives CDR1 GTSNPN, CDR2 SVGIG (reference sequence). V lost 1 base and J lost 14, with 12 bases in between. CDR3 DNA: TGTGCCTGGAGTGCACCCGGAGGCACCCTCCACTTT. Residues: CAWSAPGGTLHF.

This clonotype occurred a few times. V gene TRBV20-1 combines with J gene TRBJ2-1; 8 bases line up with TRBD1. CDR3 size: 13 residues. Unmatched junction bases numbered 2, after V lost 4 bases and J lost 3 bases. Germline CDR1 and CDR2: DFQATT and SNEGSKA (reference sequence). The CDR3 nucleotides read TGCAGTGCTAAACAGGGGGACTACAATGAGCAGTTCTTC. Protein sequence: CSAKQGDYNEQFF.

This clonotype has only a few counts. This chain uses TRBV7-2 with TRBJ2-5; perhaps D is TRBD1 or TRBD2 (5 bases each). Looked up from germline, CDR1 is SGHTA and CDR2 is FQGNSA. Trimming removed 6 bases from V and 6 bases from J, with 26 bases in between. CDR3 length equals 17 residues. In nucleotides, the CDR3 is TGTGCCAGCAGTTATTTACCCCCCCCGGGGACGGGGAAGACCCAGTACTTC. This encodes CASSYLPPPGTGKTQYF.

The chain carries TRBV9 and TRBJ2-1, with D possibly being TRBD2 (6 bases). There are 13 residues in the CDR3. The V gene lost 4 bases and the J gene lost 9 bases, with 14 bases spanning the gap. Germline CDR1 is SGDLS and CDR2 is YYNGEE. The CDR3 loop reads CASSLRLETEQFF. The CDR3 DNA follows: TGTGCCAGCAGCCTAAGACTAGAGACTGAGCAGTTCTTC. Together with reference TRBV9 and TRBJ2-1, the CDR3 gives the full variable domain: DSGVTQTPKHLITATGQRVTLRCSPRSGDLSVYWYQQSLDQGLQFLIQYYNGEERAKGNILERFSAQQFPDLHSELNLSSLELGDSALYFCASSLRLETEQFFGPGTRLTVL.

This clonotype has a count of ten or more. The V gene is TRBV20-1, the J gene TRBJ2-1; D is undetermined. Germline-derived CDR1 and CDR2 are DFQATT and SNEGSKA (reference sequence). This CDR3 contains 15 residues. V gave up 3 bases and J gave up 1 base, with 13 bases separating them. The DNA for the CDR3 is TGCAGTGCTAGGCCTCTAGAAGGGTCCTACAATGAGCAGTTCTTC. This translates into CSARPLEGSYNEQFF.

This clonotype turned up a few times. The rearrangement uses TRBV11-2 and TRBJ2-3; TRBD2 agrees at 9 bases. CDR3 length: 20 residues. The germline V gene has CDR1 SGHAT and CDR2 FQNNGV. Germline trimming cut 2 bases from V and 0 bases from J; bases unmatched to any gene: 15. The chain's CDR3 is CASSLRSRGTSSYSTDTQYF. The CDR3 coding sequence is TGTGCCAGCAGCTTACGTAGTCGGGGGACTAGCTCCTATAGCACAGATACGCAGTATTTT.

This clonotype was observed a handful of times. The chain is built from TRBV9 and TRBJ2-3; D not resolved. V gave up 4 bases and J gave up 7 bases, with 19 bases separating them. The CDR3 sequence is 15 residues long. Germline V gene sequence: CDR1 SGDLS, CDR2 YYNGEE. The CDR3 DNA reads as TGTGCCAGCAGCTCCCAGATGGCCGGGTCGAATACGCAGTATTTT. Encoded protein: CASSSQMAGSNTQYF.

In this sample, this clonotype turned up a few times. The V gene is TRBV6-6, the J gene TRBJ2-3; no firm D call. V was pared by 6 bases and J by 0 bases, with 10 bases between. The length of the CDR3 is 14 residues. CDR1 is MNHNY and CDR2 is SVGAGI in the germline V gene (reference sequence). CDR3 region: CASRKSASTDTQYF. In DNA form, the CDR3 reads TGTGCCAGCAGGAAAAGTGCTAGCACAGATACGCAGTATTTT.

This clonotype was recorded a few times. J is TRBJ1-1 and V is TRBV20-1; D gene unclear. Per germline, CDR1 DFQATT and CDR2 SNEGSKA (reference sequence). The CDR3 has 14 residues. Deletions cut 3 bases from V and 2 bases from J, with 13 bases between. CDR3 coding DNA: TGCAGTGCTAGCTATCCAGCGGGTAACACTGAAGCTTTCTTT. Protein sequence: CSASYPAGNTEAFF.

This clonotype was observed many times. The J gene is TRBJ1-2, the V gene TRBV7-9; TRBD1 matches at 11 bases. Germline lookup yields CDR1 SEHNR and CDR2 FQNEAQ (reference sequence). The CDR3 is 13 residues long. Germline trimming cut 3 bases from V and 7 bases from J; bases unmatched to any gene: 1. The CDR3: CASSLGQGGGYTF. The CDR3 DNA sequence: TGTGCCAGCAGCTTGGGACAGGGGGGTGGCTACACCTTC. The full variable domain, completed using reference TRBV7-9 and TRBJ1-2, is DTGVSQNPRHKITKRGQNVTFRCDPISEHNRLYWYRQTLGQGPEFLTYFQNEAQLEKSRLLSDRFSAERPKGSFSTLEIQRTEQGDSAMYLCASSLGQGGGYTFGSGTRLTVV.

V and J are TRBV5-1 and TRBJ2-2, with 8 nucleotides matching TRBD1. The CDR3 spans 13 residues. V trimming: 4 bases; J trimming: 7 bases; junction bases outside the gene matches: 3. Germline V CDR1 and CDR2: SGHRS, YFSETQ. The DNA for the CDR3 is TGCGCCAGCAGCCTGGACAGGGTCGGGGAGCTGTTTTTT. Its protein product is CASSLDRVGELFF.

The rearrangement uses TRBV12-3 or TRBV12-4 and TRBJ1-5; no clear D. V was shortened by 7 bases and J by 5 bases, with 12 bases between the two germline ends. The CDR3 has 13 residues. CDR3 region: CASTGEGHQPQHF. As DNA, the CDR3 is TGTGCCAGCACCGGGGAGGGTCATCAGCCCCAGCATTTT.

This clonotype showed up just a few times. The gene calls are TRBV7-2 and TRBJ2-7; 7 bases align to TRBD2. The CDR3 is 14 residues long. With V trimmed by 5 bases and J by 5 bases, 9 bases remained unmatched. The germline gives CDR1 SGHTA, CDR2 FQGNSA. The CDR3 region is CASSPRPSGDEQYF. CDR3 bases: TGTGCCAGCAGCCCGCGACCAAGCGGGGACGAGCAGTACTTC.

This chain links TRBV20-1 with TRBJ2-7; D unresolved. Trimming removed 6 bases at V and 3 bases at J, with 12 bases between. Germline V gene lookup returns CDR1 DFQATT and CDR2 SNEGSKA (reference sequence). The CDR3 has 12 residues. CDR3: CSATPQNYEQYF. In nucleotides, the CDR3 is TGCAGTGCCACGCCCCAAAACTACGAGCAGTACTTC.

This clonotype came up a few times. The chain carries TRBV4-2 and TRBJ2-7; D uncertain. Germline values: CDR1 LGHNA, CDR2 YNFKEQ. This CDR3 has 12 amino acids. The V end lost 0 bases, the J end lost 5 bases, and 5 bases lay between the germline ends. In nucleotides, the CDR3 is TGTGCCAGCAGCCAAGACACGAACGAGCAGTACTTC. It encodes CASSQDTNEQYF.

The chain has TRBV7-9 and TRBJ2-7; D may correspond to TRBD1 or TRBD2 (6 bases each). From germline, CDR1 is SEHNR and CDR2 FQNEAQ (reference sequence). Trimming left V 5 bases short and J 0 bases short, with 11 bases between. The CDR3 spans 14 residues. Here the CDR3 DNA reads TGTGCCAGCAGCCCAAGGGGGGACTCCTACGAGCAGTACTTC. This sequence encodes CASSPRGDSYEQYF.

V gene TRBV5-1 combines with J gene TRBJ2-3; the match to TRBD2 covers 9 bases. Germline CDR1 SGHRS, CDR2 YFSETQ. J lost 4 bases, V lost 3 bases, and 9 bases had no gene match. The length of the CDR3 is 16 residues. The DNA for the CDR3 is TGCGCCAGCAGCTGGTCTTCTAGCGGGAAGGCAGATACGCAGTATTTT. It is translated as CASSWSSSGKADTQYF.